The entry below gives a single TCR beta chain sequence along with its context. Antigen: not known. The entry originates in a study of cytomegalovirus exposure and HLA in healthy donors. Study information: Per a later analysis, the roughly 640 first-cohort and more than 100 validation repertoires shared one platform.

TCRdb keeps only in-frame clones here, not all; method: immunoSEQ multiplex PCR. The sample includes about 160,000 clones, more than 75% of them seen just once. These donors were members of the approximately 110-subject validation cohort, a group separate from the approximately 700-subject first cohort. The V and J ends lost 2 bases and 5 bases, in that order; junction bases with no gene match: 6. Germline CDR1 reads SGHRS; CDR2 reads YFSETQ. The CDR3 is made up of 15 amino acids. General observations from the study: Clusters of TCRs from the first cohort tended to co-occur in the approximately 130 validation repertoires (as a later analysis found). The dataset shows that most TCR sequences were rare, while some public TCRs occurred in many donors.

The material sequenced was PBMCs. This chain connects TRBV5-1 to TRBJ2-1; 8 bases align to TRBD1. This sequence was found in a man between 18 and 35 years old in good health and CMV-seronegative. CDR3 residues: CASSLPGTGNNEQFF. The DNA of the CDR3 is TGCGCCAGCAGCTTACCGGGGACAGGAAACAATGAGCAGTTCTTC. The full variable domain, with the rest looked up from reference TRBV5-1 and TRBJ2-1, is KAGVTQTPRYLIKTRGQQVTLSCSPISGHRSVSWYQQTPGQGLQFLFEYFSETQRNKGNFPGRFSGRQFSNSRSEMNVSTLELGDSALYLCASSLPGTGNNEQFFGPGTRLTVL.